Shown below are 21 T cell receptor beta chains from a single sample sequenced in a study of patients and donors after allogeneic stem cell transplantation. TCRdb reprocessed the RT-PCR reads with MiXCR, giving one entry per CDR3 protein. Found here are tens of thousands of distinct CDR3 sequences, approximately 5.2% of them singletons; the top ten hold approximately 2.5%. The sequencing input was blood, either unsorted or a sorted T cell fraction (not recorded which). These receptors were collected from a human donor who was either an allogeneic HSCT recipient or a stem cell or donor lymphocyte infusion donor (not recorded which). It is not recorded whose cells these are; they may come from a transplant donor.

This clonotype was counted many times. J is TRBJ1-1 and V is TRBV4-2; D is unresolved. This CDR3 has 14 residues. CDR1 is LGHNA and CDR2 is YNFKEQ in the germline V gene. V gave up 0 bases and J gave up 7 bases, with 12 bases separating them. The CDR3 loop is CASSQEGTLLEAFF. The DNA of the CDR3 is TGTGCCAGCAGCCAAGAAGGAACCCTACTTGAAGCTTTCTTT.

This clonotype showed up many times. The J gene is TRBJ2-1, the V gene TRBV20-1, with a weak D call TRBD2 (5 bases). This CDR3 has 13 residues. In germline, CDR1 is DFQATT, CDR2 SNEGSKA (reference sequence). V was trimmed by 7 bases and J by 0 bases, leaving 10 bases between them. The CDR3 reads CSVGESSYNEQFF. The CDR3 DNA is TGCAGTGTGGGAGAGAGCTCCTACAATGAGCAGTTCTTC.

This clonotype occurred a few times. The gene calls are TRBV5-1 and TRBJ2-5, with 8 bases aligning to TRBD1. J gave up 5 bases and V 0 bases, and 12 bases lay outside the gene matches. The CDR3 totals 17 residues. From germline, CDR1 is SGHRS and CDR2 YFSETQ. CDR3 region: CASSLGLDRGGGETQYF. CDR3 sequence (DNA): TGCGCCAGCAGCTTGGGCCTCGACAGGGGCGGAGGGGAGACCCAGTACTTC.

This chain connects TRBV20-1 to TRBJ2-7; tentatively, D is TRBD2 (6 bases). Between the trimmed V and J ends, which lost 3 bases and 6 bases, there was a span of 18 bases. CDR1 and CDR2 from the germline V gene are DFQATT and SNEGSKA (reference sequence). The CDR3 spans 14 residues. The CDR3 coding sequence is TGCAGTGCTAGCCCGGCCGTCGCGGGGTCCGAGCAGTACTTC. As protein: CSASPAVAGSEQYF.

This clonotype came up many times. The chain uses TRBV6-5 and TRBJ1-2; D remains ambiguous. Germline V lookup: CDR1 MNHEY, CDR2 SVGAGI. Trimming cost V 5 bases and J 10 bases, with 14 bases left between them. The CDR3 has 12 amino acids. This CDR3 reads CASSTPRAVYTF. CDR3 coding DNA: TGTGCCAGCAGTACGCCTCGGGCGGTCTACACCTTC.

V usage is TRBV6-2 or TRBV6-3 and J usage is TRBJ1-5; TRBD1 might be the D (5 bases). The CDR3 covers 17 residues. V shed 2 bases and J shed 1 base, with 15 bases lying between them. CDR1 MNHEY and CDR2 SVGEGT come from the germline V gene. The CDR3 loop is CASSYDFRGLSNQPQHF. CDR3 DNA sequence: TGTGCCAGCAGTTACGATTTTCGGGGACTCAGCAATCAGCCCCAGCATTTT.

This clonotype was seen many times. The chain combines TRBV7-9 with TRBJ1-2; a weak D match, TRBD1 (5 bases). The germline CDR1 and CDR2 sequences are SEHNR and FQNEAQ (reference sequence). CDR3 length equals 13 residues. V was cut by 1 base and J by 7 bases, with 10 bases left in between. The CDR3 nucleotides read TGTGCCAGCAGCTTAGACCCCGGGGGTGGCTACACCTTC. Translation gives CASSLDPGGGYTF.

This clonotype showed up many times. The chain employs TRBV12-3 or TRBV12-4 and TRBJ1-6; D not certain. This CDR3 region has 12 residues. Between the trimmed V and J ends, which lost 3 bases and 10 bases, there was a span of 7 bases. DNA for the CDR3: TGTGCCAGCAGTTTTCCGGGCTCACCCCTCCACTTT. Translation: CASSFPGSPLHF.

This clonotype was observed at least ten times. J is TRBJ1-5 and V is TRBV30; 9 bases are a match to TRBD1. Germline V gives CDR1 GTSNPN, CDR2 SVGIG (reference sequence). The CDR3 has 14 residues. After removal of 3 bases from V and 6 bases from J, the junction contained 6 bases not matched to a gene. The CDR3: CAWRGQGGVQPQHF. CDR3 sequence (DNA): TGTGCCTGGAGGGGACAGGGTGGGGTTCAGCCCCAGCATTTT.

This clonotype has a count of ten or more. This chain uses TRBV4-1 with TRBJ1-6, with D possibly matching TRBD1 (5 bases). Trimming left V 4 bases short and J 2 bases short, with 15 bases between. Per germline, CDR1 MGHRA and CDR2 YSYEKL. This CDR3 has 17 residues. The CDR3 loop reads CASSRGGPGPYNSPLHF. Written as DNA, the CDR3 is TGCGCCAGCAGCCGCGGTGGACCGGGGCCCTATAATTCACCCCTCCACTTT.

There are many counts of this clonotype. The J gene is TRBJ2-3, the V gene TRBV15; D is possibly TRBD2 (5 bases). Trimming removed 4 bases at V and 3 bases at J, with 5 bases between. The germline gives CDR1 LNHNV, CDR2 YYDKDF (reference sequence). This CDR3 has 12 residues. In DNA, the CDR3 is TGTGCCACCAGCACGGGGACAGATACGCAGTATTTT. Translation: CATSTGTDTQYF.

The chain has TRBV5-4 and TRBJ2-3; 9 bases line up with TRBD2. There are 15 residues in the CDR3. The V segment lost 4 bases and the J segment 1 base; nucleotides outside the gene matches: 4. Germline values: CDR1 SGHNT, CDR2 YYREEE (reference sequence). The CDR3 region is CASSMRLAGTDTQYF. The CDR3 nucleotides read TGTGCCAGCAGCATGCGACTAGCGGGCACAGATACGCAGTATTTT.

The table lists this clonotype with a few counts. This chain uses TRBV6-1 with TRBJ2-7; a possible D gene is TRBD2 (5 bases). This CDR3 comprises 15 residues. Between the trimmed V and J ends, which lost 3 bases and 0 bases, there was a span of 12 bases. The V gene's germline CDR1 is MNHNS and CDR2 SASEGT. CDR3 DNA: TGTGCCAGCAGTGAGTGGGAGACTGGCTCCTACGAGCAGTACTTC. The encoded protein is CASSEWETGSYEQYF.

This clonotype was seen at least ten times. CDR3 coding DNA: TGCAGCGCCACCGTGCCGAAAGACGGTGAAAAACTGTTTTTT. Translating gives CSATVPKDGEKLFF. This chain links TRBV29-1 with TRBJ1-4; D not resolved. The CDR3 contains 14 residues. Per the germline V gene, CDR1 is SQVTM and CDR2 is ANQGSEA. Trimming took off 7 bases at V and 7 bases at J, with 19 bases between the two ends.

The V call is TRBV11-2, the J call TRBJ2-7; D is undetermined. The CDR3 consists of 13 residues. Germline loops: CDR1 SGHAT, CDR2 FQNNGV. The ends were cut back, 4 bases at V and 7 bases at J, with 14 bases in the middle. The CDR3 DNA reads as TGTGCCAGCAGCTATCGGGCTCCCTCGGAGCAGTACTTC. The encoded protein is CASSYRAPSEQYF.

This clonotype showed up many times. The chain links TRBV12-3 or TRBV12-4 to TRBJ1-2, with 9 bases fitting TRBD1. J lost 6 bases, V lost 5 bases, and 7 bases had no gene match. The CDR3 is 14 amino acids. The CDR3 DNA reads TGTGCCAGCAGTCGAAAACAGGGGGCTGATGGCTACACCTTC. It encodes CASSRKQGADGYTF.

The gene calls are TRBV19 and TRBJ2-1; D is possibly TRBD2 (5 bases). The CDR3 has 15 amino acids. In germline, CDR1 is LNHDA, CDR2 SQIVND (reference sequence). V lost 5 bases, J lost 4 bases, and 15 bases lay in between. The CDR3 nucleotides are TGTGCCAGTAGTGATCGGAGTCTAGCTTACAATGAGCAGTTCTTC. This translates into CASSDRSLAYNEQFF.

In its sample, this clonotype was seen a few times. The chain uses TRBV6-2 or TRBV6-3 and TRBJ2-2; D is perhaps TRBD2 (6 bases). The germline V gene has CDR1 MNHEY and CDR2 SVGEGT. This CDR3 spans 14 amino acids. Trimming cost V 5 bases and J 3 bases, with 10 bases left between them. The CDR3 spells CASSRDSYTGELFF. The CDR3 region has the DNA TGTGCCAGCAGTCGGGACTCTTACACCGGGGAGCTGTTTTTT.

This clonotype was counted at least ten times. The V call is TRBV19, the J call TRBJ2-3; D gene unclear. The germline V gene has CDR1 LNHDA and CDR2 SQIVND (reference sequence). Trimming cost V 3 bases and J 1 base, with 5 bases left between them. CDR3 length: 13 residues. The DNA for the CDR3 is TGTGCCAGTAGTATGCAGCGCACAGATACGCAGTATTTT. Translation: CASSMQRTDTQYF.

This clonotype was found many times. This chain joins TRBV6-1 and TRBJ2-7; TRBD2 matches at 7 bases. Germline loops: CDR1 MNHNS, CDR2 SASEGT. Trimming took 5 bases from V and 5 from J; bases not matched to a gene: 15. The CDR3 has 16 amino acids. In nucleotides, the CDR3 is TGTGCCAGCAGTCGCCCTCGTGGGGCGGGAGTGAACGAGCAGTACTTC. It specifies CASSRPRGAGVNEQYF.

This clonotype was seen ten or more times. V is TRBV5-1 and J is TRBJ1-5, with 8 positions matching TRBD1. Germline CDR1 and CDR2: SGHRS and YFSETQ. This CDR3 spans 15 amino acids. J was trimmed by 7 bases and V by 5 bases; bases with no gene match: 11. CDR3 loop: CASRPGTGGRQPQHF. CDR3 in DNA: TGCGCCAGCAGACCCGGGACAGGCGGGCGGCAGCCCCAGCATTTT.